Following are 27 T cell receptor beta chains from one sample sequenced in a study of shared clonotypes between healthy human individuals (dated by TCRdb to 2018 to 2021). Libraries were made using the immunoSEQ multiplex PCR assay. TCRdb mirrors the immuneACCESS table, restricted to in-frame sequences. Some clones are absent from its copies; in checked studies, under half trace to an unresolved V gene, and the reason for the others is unknown. This sample holds 2 million to 2.5 million clones; more than 90% were observed only once. The top ten hold 0.1% to 0.15% of the sample. Sequenced: naive CD4+ T cells sorted from blood. According to the study, the label for this sample's cell subset or site signals: CD45RA+ positively selected. Receptors were obtained from a young man in good health.

The V call is TRBV2, the J call TRBJ2-1, with D perhaps TRBD2 (5 bases). Trimming cost V 6 bases and J 7 bases, with 22 bases left between them. The CDR3 length is 16 residues. The germline gives CDR1 SNHLY, CDR2 FYNNEI. For the CDR3, the DNA is TGTGCCAGCAGCTTAAATCTAGCCCTCCTGAGGAATGAGCAGTTCTTC. This encodes CASSLNLALLRNEQFF.

This clone was seen a handful of times. V is TRBV10-1 and J is TRBJ1-3, with D hard to call. This CDR3 has 14 residues. Germline V lookup: CDR1 WNHNN, CDR2 SYGVQD (reference sequence). Trimming left V 2 bases short and J 0 bases short, with 5 bases between. The CDR3 DNA reads TGCGCCAGCAGTGAGGATCTCTCTGGAAACACCATATATTTT. Translating it yields CASSEDLSGNTIYF.

V usage is TRBV28 and J usage is TRBJ1-4; D is unresolved. CDR1 is MDHEN, CDR2 SYDVKM, per germline. The CDR3 runs to 15 residues. V was clipped by 5 bases and J by 3 bases, with 13 bases between them. The CDR3 DNA reads TGTGCCAGCAGTATCCCTGACGGATCTAATGAAAAACTGTTTTTT. Translating gives CASSIPDGSNEKLFF.

This chain connects TRBV5-1 to TRBJ2-1, with a tentative D call TRBD2 (5 bases). The CDR3 length is 14 residues. Germline V gene sequence: CDR1 SGHRS, CDR2 YFSETQ. Trimming took 5 bases from V and 2 from J, leaving 11 bases between them. CDR3 DNA sequence: TGCGCCAGCAGGAGGGTGTCAACCTACAATGAGCAGTTCTTC. It yields the protein CASRRVSTYNEQFF.

V and J are TRBV10-3 and TRBJ2-7; a weak D match, TRBD2 (6 bases). The CDR3 consists of 13 residues. CDR1 is ENHRY, CDR2 SYGVKD, per germline. Trimming pared 3 bases from V and 4 bases from J, leaving 10 bases between. CDR3 loop: CAISDREEYEQYF. The DNA of the CDR3 is TGTGCCATCAGTGACAGGGAGGAATACGAGCAGTACTTC.

V usage is TRBV6-5 and J usage is TRBJ2-7, with 7 bases fitting TRBD1. This CDR3 is built from 15 residues. The V and J ends lost 0 bases and 0 bases, in that order; junction bases with no gene match: 2. Germline CDR1 is MNHEY and CDR2 is SVGAGI. The CDR3 region is CASSYSGQSSYEQYF. In DNA, the CDR3 is TGTGCCAGCAGTTACTCGGGACAGAGCTCCTACGAGCAGTACTTC.

This clone was seen a few times. Other DNA sequences within the sample encode an identical CDR3. The chain couples TRBV5-6 to TRBJ2-3; D is unclear. The length of the CDR3 is 13 residues. The ends were cut back, 2 bases at V and 0 bases at J, with 4 bases in the middle. The germline gives CDR1 SGHDT, CDR2 YYEEEE. DNA of the CDR3: TGTGCCAGCAGCTTAGGCAGCACAGATACGCAGTATTTT. This translates into CASSLGSTDTQYF.

The chain carries TRBV10-3 and TRBJ1-4; D is unclear. This CDR3 has 13 residues. CDR1 ENHRY and CDR2 SYGVKD come from the germline V gene. Trimming removed 8 bases at V and 5 bases at J, with 12 bases between. CDR3 in DNA: TGTGCCATCCGGGCCGCGGAAAATGAAAAACTGTTTTTT. It codes for CAIRAAENEKLFF.

This chain joins TRBV4-1 and TRBJ1-2; D not resolved. CDR1 MGHRA and CDR2 YSYEKL come from the germline V gene. CDR3 size: 15 residues. Trimming removed 2 bases at V and 7 bases at J, with 17 bases between. CDR3 bases: TGCGCCAGCAGCCAACCTAGGGAATTGCCAACTGGCTACACCTTC. This sequence encodes CASSQPRELPTGYTF.

This clone has only a few counts. The V call is TRBV29-1, the J call TRBJ1-1; tentative D call: TRBD1 (6 bases). The V and J ends lost 6 bases and 6 bases respectively, with 14 bases between them. The germline gives CDR1 SQVTM, CDR2 ANQGSEA. CDR3 length: 12 residues. The CDR3 is CSVGEGGSEAFF. DNA for the CDR3: TGCAGCGTGGGAGAGGGGGGCTCTGAAGCTTTCTTT.

V gene TRBV27 combines with J gene TRBJ2-3, with D possibly called TRBD1 or TRBD2 (6 bases each). Trimming shortened V by 10 bases and J by 0 bases, and 32 bases separated the two germline ends. This CDR3 spans 20 amino acids. Looked up from germline, CDR1 is MNHEY and CDR2 is SMNVEV (reference sequence). The CDR3 loop is CATELEGDGGSFPSTDTQYF. The DNA for the CDR3 is TGTGCCACCGAGTTGGAGGGGGATGGAGGGTCGTTCCCAAGCACAGATACGCAGTATTTT.

J is TRBJ1-1 and V is TRBV6-5; the D is unclear. This CDR3 contains 15 residues. V gave up 5 bases and J gave up 0 bases, with 13 bases separating them. Germline-derived CDR1 and CDR2 are MNHEY and SVGAGI. The chain's CDR3 is CASSPGSRVNTEAFF. In DNA, the CDR3 is TGTGCCAGCAGTCCGGGATCGAGGGTGAACACTGAAGCTTTCTTT.

The V gene is TRBV5-8, the J gene TRBJ2-7, with 8 bases fitting TRBD1. Trimming took 0 bases from V and 5 from J; bases not matched to a gene: 7. The length of the CDR3 is 15 residues. CDR1 and CDR2 from the germline V gene are SGHTS and YDEGEE. CDR3 DNA: TGTGCCAGCAGCTTGGGCGCAGGGGGCCACCACGAGCAGTACTTC. Protein: CASSLGAGGHHEQYF.

The rearrangement links TRBV2 to TRBJ1-4; the D gene is possibly TRBD1 (5 bases). The V and J ends lost 5 bases and 7 bases respectively, with 14 bases between them. Per germline, CDR1 SNHLY and CDR2 FYNNEI. The CDR3 totals 14 residues. The CDR3 DNA follows: TGTGCCAGCAGTCTTGGGACGGTTATTGAAAAACTGTTTTTT. Translated: CASSLGTVIEKLFF. The full variable domain, completed using reference TRBV2 and TRBJ1-4, is EPEVTQTPSHQVTQMGQEVILRCVPISNHLYFYWYRQILGQKVEFLVSFYNNEISEKSEIFDDQFSVERPDGSNFTLKIRSTKLEDSAMYFCASSLGTVIEKLFFGSGTQLSVL.

The chain uses TRBV4-1 and TRBJ1-4; 8 bases map to TRBD1. Germline loops: CDR1 MGHRA, CDR2 YSYEKL. The V gene end was trimmed by 4 bases and the J gene end by 4 bases; junction bases not matched to a gene: 5. The length of the CDR3 is 15 residues. DNA for the CDR3: TGCGCCAGCAGCCGCTTGACAGGGGTTAATGAAAAACTGTTTTTT. Translating gives CASSRLTGVNEKLFF.

The chain joins TRBV6-1 to TRBJ1-1; possible D gene TRBD1, 5 bases. This CDR3 contains 13 residues. Trimming removed 7 bases at V and 12 bases at J, with 21 bases between. The V gene's germline CDR1 is MNHNS and CDR2 SASEGT. CDR3 sequence (DNA): TGTGCCAGCACCCACGGGGGGGTGCGGTCGTCTTTCTTT. Protein product: CASTHGGVRSSFF.

This rearrangement joins TRBV5-1 to TRBJ2-7; D call uncertain. This CDR3 has 11 amino acids. Germline CDR1 SGHRS, CDR2 YFSETQ. The V end was cut by 4 bases, the J end by 6 bases, with 8 bases between. CDR3 residues: CASSENSEQYF. The CDR3 DNA follows: TGCGCCAGCAGCGAAAACAGCGAGCAGTACTTC. Based on the CDR3 plus reference TRBV5-1 and TRBJ2-7, the full variable domain is KAGVTQTPRYLIKTRGQQVTLSCSPISGHRSVSWYQQTPGQGLQFLFEYFSETQRNKGNFPGRFSGRQFSNSRSEMNVSTLELGDSALYLCASSENSEQYFGPGTRLTVT.

The chain uses TRBV18 and TRBJ1-1, with D possibly matching TRBD1 (5 bases). The CDR3 is 14 amino acids. Trimming left V 3 bases short and J 4 bases short, with 12 bases between. Germline-derived CDR1 and CDR2 are KGHSH and LQKENI. In DNA form, the CDR3 reads TGTGCCAGCTCACCCTGGGGCAGGGTCACTGAAGCTTTCTTT. It yields the protein CASSPWGRVTEAFF.

This clone was detected once. The chain has TRBV29-1 and TRBJ1-2; possible D gene TRBD1, 5 bases. Germline V lookup: CDR1 SQVTM, CDR2 ANQGSEA. CDR3 size: 12 residues. The V and J ends lost 6 bases and 8 bases respectively, with 16 bases between them. CDR3 protein: CSVGREEGGYTF. CDR3 nucleotide sequence: TGCAGCGTCGGCAGGGAGGAAGGGGGCTACACCTTC.

This chain connects TRBV5-4 to TRBJ2-2; 11 bases are shared with TRBD1. CDR1 SGHNT and CDR2 YYREEE come from the germline V gene (reference sequence). The length of the CDR3 is 15 residues. J was trimmed by 3 bases and V by 5 bases; bases with no gene match: 3. CDR3 region: CASSWDRGDTGELFF. DNA for the CDR3: TGTGCCAGCAGTTGGGACAGGGGGGACACCGGGGAGCTGTTTTTT.

V gene TRBV19 combines with J gene TRBJ1-1; tentative D call: TRBD1 (6 bases). V was shortened by 5 bases and J by 1 base, with 14 bases between the two germline ends. The germline CDR1 and CDR2 sequences are LNHDA and SQIVND (reference sequence). The CDR3 runs 15 residues. CDR3 DNA: TGTGCCAGTAGTCGCCGGTCAGGGGCGAACACTGAAGCTTTCTTT. Translating it yields CASSRRSGANTEAFF.

The chain carries TRBV19 and TRBJ2-3, with D possibly matching TRBD2 (5 bases). The germline gives CDR1 LNHDA, CDR2 SQIVND (reference sequence). CDR3 length equals 14 residues. The V and J ends lost 4 bases and 9 bases respectively, with 17 bases between them. CDR3 residues: CASSTLRTGGTQYF. The CDR3 coding sequence is TGTGCCAGTAGTACCCTGAGGACGGGCGGGACGCAGTATTTT.

The chain has TRBV28 and TRBJ1-2; possibly TRBD1 for D (6 bases). Trimming took off 2 bases at V and 4 bases at J, with 11 bases between the two ends. This CDR3 is 14 amino acids long. CDR1 and CDR2 from the germline V gene are MDHEN and SYDVKM. This CDR3 reads CASSLDRQVYGYTF. CDR3 bases: TGTGCCAGCAGTTTAGATCGACAGGTCTATGGCTACACCTTC.

The chain employs TRBV6-5 and TRBJ1-1; TRBD1 agrees at 7 bases. V was clipped by 0 bases and J by 9 bases; unmatched bases: 4. The CDR3 consists of 13 residues. Germline CDR1 and CDR2: MNHEY and SVGAGI. CDR3 sequence (DNA): TGTGCCAGCAGTTACTCGTCGACAGGGAAAGCTTTCTTT. Translated: CASSYSSTGKAFF.

The rearrangement joins TRBV12-5 to TRBJ2-2; D remains ambiguous. The CDR3 has 12 residues. The V and J ends lost 5 bases and 8 bases respectively, with 9 bases between them. The germline V gene encodes CDR1 LGHNT and CDR2 FRNRAP. In DNA, the CDR3 is TGTGCTAGTGGTACCTCCCCGGGGGAGCTGTTTTTT. As protein: CASGTSPGELFF.

The genes are TRBV5-4 and TRBJ2-1; TRBD1 aligns across 12 bases. Germline V lookup: CDR1 SGHNT, CDR2 YYREEE (reference sequence). J gave up 6 bases and V 3 bases, and 4 bases lay outside the gene matches. The CDR3 has 15 residues. The CDR3 sequence is CASSWGTGGFNEQFF. The CDR3 DNA reads as TGTGCCAGCAGCTGGGGGACAGGGGGCTTCAATGAGCAGTTCTTC.

The V call is TRBV6-1, the J call TRBJ2-3; unclear D gene. Germline assignment: CDR1 MNHNS and CDR2 SASEGT. CDR3 length equals 12 residues. The V end was cut by 7 bases, the J end by 1 base, with 6 bases between. CDR3 sequence reads: CASTGRTDTQYF. The CDR3 DNA reads as TGTGCCAGCACTGGGCGCACAGATACGCAGTATTTT.